Below are 8 T cell receptor beta chains sequenced from a single sample in a study of blood T cells in healthy people across ages. Then a second PCR, running about 6 to 11 cycles, was carried out with a sample-barcoded 5' primer and a J-beta primer mix. TCRdb reprocessed the 5' RACE reads with MiXCR, giving one entry per CDR3 protein. The sample lists approximately 800,000 distinct CDR3 sequences, under 80% occurring once. The sample taken for sequencing was blood. The source of these receptors is a man between 25 and 39 years old in good health.

The chain employs TRBV5-1 and TRBJ1-2; D ambiguous. Per the germline V gene, CDR1 is SGHRS and CDR2 is YFSETQ. The CDR3 contains 13 residues. V was cut by 1 base and J by 4 bases, with 8 bases left in between. CDR3 nucleotides: TGCGCCAGCAGCTTGTCGTCCAGCTATGGCTACACCTTC. Protein: CASSLSSSYGYTF.

A few counts support this clonotype. The chain employs TRBV29-1 and TRBJ2-5, with a tentative D call TRBD1 (6 bases). Germline V gives CDR1 SQVTM, CDR2 ANQGSEA. V shed 6 bases and J shed 1 base, with 15 bases lying between them. This CDR3 is 14 amino acids long. For the CDR3, the DNA is TGCAGCGTGGGGACAACCCCAGGCCAAGAGACCCAGTACTTC. It codes for CSVGTTPGQETQYF.

Comments on this clonotype: A much bigger clone sits one base away, suggesting this may be a read error. The J gene is TRBJ2-3, the V gene TRBV6-4; 9 nucleotides agree with TRBD2. This CDR3 spans 16 amino acids. Germline CDR1 and CDR2: MRHNA and SNTAGT. DNA of the CDR3: TGTGTCAGCAGTGCCGGGGAAGCGGGGGGCTCAGATACGCAGTATTTT. Residues: CVSSAGEAGGSDTQYF.

This clonotype has at least ten counts. This sequence joins TRBV28 and TRBJ2-5; D ambiguous. This CDR3 region has 14 residues. Germline CDR1 reads MDHEN; CDR2 reads SYDVKM. Trimming removed 3 bases at V and 5 bases at J, with 13 bases between. CDR3 amino acids: CASSFHVWAETQYF. CDR3 bases: TGTGCCAGCAGTTTCCACGTATGGGCGGAGACCCAGTACTTC.

The gene calls are TRBV9 and TRBJ2-3; D is perhaps TRBD2 (6 bases). The CDR3 length is 15 residues. The V end was cut by 2 bases, the J end by 5 bases, with 15 bases between. The germline V gene has CDR1 SGDLS and CDR2 YYNGEE. The CDR3 region has the DNA TGTGCCAGCAGCGTGGACTTCTACGGGGGAGATACGCAGTATTTT. This sequence encodes CASSVDFYGGDTQYF.

This clonotype showed up just a few times. CDR3 region: CASSETSGGAGETQYF. In DNA form, the CDR3 reads TGTGCCAGCAGCGAGACTAGCGGGGGGGCCGGAGAGACCCAGTACTTC. The genes are TRBV9 and TRBJ2-5, with 14 bases matching TRBD2. Germline CDR1 is SGDLS and CDR2 is YYNGEE. The V segment lost 3 bases and the J segment 4 bases; nucleotides outside the gene matches: 5. The CDR3 covers 16 residues.

A word on this clonotype: A read error may account for a junction end that differs from germline. The V gene is TRBV7-9, the J gene TRBJ2-2; a weak D match, TRBD2 (5 bases). The CDR3 is 15 residues long. CDR1 is SEHNR and CDR2 is FQNEAQ in the germline V gene (reference sequence). The CDR3 protein is CASSLATPPTGELFF. In DNA, the CDR3 is TGTGCCAGCAGCCTAGCCACACCGCCAACCGGGGAGCTGTTTTTT.

V and J are TRBV7-2 and TRBJ2-4; D tentatively fits TRBD1 or TRBD2 (5 bases each). V lost 8 bases and J lost 13, with 27 bases in between. The CDR3 is 15 residues long. The V gene's germline CDR1 is SGHTA and CDR2 FQGNSA. The CDR3 DNA follows: TGTGCCAGCGGCGACCTTTTGGGGGACCGGGTTGAGCAGTACTTC. Amino acids: CASGDLLGDRVEQYF.